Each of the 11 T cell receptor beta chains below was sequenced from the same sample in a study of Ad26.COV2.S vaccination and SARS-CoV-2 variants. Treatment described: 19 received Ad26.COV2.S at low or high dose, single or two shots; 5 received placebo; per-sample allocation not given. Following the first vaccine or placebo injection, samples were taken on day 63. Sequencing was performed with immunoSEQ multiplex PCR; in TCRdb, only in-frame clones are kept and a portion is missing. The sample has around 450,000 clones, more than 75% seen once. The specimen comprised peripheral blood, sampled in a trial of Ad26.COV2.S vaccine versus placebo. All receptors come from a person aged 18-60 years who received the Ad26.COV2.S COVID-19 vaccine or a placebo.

The CDR3 region has the DNA TGTGCCAGCAGCTCAACCGGGACAGGGAAATCACCCCTCCACTTT. As protein: CASSSTGTGKSPLHF. The V gene is TRBV7-2, the J gene TRBJ1-6; TRBD1 matches at 9 bases. The CDR3 totals 15 residues. Germline trimming cut 4 bases from V and 10 bases from J; bases unmatched to any gene: 8. CDR1 and CDR2 from the germline V gene are SGHTA and FQGNSA.

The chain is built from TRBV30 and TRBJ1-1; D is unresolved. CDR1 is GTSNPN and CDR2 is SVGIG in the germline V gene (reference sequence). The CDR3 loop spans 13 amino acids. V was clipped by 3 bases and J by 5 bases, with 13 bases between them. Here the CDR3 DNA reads TGTGCCTGGAGACAAATAGGCCGAACTGAAGCTTTCTTT. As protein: CAWRQIGRTEAFF.

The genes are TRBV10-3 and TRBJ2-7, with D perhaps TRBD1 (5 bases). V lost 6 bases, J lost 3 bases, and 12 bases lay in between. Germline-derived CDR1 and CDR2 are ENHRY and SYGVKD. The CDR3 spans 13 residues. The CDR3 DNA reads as TGTGCCATCAGCTTGGACAATGGCTACGAGCAGTACTTC. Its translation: CAISLDNGYEQYF.

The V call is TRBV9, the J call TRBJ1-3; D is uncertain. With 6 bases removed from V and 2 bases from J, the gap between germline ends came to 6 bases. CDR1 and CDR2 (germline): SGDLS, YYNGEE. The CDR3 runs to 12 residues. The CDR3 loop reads CASTSPGNTIYF. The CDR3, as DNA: TGTGCCAGCACCAGTCCTGGAAACACCATATATTTT. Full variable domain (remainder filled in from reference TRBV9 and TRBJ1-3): DSGVTQTPKHLITATGQRVTLRCSPRSGDLSVYWYQQSLDQGLQFLIQYYNGEERAKGNILERFSAQQFPDLHSELNLSSLELGDSALYFCASTSPGNTIYFGEGSWLTVV.

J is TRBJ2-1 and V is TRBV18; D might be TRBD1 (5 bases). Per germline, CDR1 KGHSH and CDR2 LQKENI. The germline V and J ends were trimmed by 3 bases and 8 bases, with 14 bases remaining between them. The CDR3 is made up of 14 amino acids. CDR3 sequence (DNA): TGTGCCAGCTCACCGGCAGGGTCTGAGGATGAGCAGTTCTTC. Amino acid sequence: CASSPAGSEDEQFF.

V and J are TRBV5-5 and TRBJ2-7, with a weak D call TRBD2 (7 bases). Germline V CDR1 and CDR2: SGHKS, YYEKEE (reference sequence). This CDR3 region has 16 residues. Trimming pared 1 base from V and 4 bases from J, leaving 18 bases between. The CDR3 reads CASSLYMGGRVYEQYF. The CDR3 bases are TGTGCCAGCAGCTTGTATATGGGGGGGCGCGTTTACGAGCAGTACTTC.

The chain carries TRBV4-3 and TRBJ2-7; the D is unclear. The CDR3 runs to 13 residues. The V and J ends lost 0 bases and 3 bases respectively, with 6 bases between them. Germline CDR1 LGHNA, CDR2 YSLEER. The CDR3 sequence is CASSQDPDYEQYF. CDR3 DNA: TGCGCCAGCAGCCAAGATCCCGACTACGAGCAGTACTTC.

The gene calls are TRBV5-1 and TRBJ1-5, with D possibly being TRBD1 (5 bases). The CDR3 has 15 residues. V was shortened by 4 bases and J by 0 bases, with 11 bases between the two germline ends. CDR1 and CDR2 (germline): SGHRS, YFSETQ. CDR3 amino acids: CASSQGPYSNQPQHF. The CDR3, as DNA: TGCGCCAGCAGCCAGGGACCCTATAGCAATCAGCCCCAGCATTTT.

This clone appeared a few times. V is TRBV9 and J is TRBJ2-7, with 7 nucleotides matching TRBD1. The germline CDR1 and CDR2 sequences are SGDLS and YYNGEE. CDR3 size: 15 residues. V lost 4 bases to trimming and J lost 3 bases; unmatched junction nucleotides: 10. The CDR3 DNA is TGTGCCAGCAGCCCCGGGGACAGAGGCCTCTACGAGCAGTACTTC. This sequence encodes CASSPGDRGLYEQYF.

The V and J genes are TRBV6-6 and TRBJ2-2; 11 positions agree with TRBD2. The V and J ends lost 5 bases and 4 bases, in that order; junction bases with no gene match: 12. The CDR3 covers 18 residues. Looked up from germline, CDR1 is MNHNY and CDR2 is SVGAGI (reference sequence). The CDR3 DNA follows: TGTGCCAGCAGTCCCCGACTAGCGGGGACCCCGGGCACCGGGGAGCTGTTTTTT. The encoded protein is CASSPRLAGTPGTGELFF.

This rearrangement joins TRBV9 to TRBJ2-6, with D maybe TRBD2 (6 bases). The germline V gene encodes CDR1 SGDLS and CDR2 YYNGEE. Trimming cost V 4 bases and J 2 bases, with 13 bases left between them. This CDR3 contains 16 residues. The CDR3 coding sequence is TGTGCCAGCAGCCCAGATCCGGGGGCTGGGGCCAACGTCCTGACTTTC. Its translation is CASSPDPGAGANVLTF.